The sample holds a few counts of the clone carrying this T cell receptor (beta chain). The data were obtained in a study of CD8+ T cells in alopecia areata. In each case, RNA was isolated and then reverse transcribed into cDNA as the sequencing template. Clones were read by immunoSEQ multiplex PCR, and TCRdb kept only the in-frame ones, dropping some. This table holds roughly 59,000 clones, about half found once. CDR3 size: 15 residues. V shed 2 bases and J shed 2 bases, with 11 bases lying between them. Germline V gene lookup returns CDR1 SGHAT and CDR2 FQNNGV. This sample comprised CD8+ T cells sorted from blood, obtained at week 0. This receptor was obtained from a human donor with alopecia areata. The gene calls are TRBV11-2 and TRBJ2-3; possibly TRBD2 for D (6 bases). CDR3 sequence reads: CASSLWGGPTDTQYF. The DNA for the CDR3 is TGTGCCAGCAGCTTATGGGGAGGACCCACAGATACGCAGTATTTT.